The 21 T cell receptor beta chains reported below all come from one sample, sequenced in a study of CD8 T cells in Susac syndrome. Random hexamers primed reverse transcription of roughly 0.5 to 1 ug RNA. TCRdb re-derived calls from the immunoSEQ multiplex PCR reads in MiXCR, one entry per CDR3 protein. The table lists around 130,000 distinct CDR3 sequences, about 90% of them singletons. The sample was CD8+ T cells from PBMCs. The receptors here all came from a human donor with multiple sclerosis.

This clonotype was counted once. The V call is TRBV4-1, the J call TRBJ2-7; D uncertain. This CDR3 is 13 amino acids long. The germline V gene encodes CDR1 MGHRA and CDR2 YSYEKL. The ends were cut back, 0 bases at V and 6 bases at J, with 9 bases in the middle. The DNA of the CDR3 is TGCGCCAGCAGCCAAGATCACCGGGTCGAGCAGTACTTC. This encodes CASSQDHRVEQYF.

The J gene is TRBJ1-1, the V gene TRBV28, with 9 bases matching TRBD1. Germline values: CDR1 MDHEN, CDR2 SYDVKM. The CDR3 length is 16 residues. V lost 4 bases to trimming and J lost 0 bases; unmatched junction nucleotides: 6. The CDR3 DNA sequence: TGTGCCAGCAGTTCCGGGACAGGGCCACTGAACACTGAAGCTTTCTTT. Protein: CASSSGTGPLNTEAFF.

This chain uses TRBV5-4 with TRBJ2-7; maybe TRBD1 (6 bases). V dropped 5 bases and J dropped 3 bases, with 12 bases sitting between them. There are 13 residues in the CDR3. Germline assignment: CDR1 SGHNT and CDR2 YYREEE (reference sequence). CDR3 nucleotide sequence: TGTGCCAGCAGAACGGGACAAGACTACGAGCAGTACTTC. Translating gives CASRTGQDYEQYF. The full variable domain, completed using reference TRBV5-4 and TRBJ2-7, is ETGVTQSPTHLIKTRGQQVTLRCSSQSGHNTVSWYQQALGQGPQFIFQYYREEENGRGNFPPRFSGLQFPNYSSELNVNALELDDSALYLCASRTGQDYEQYFGPGTRLTVT.

CDR3 residues: CAWRTENTEAFF. CDR3 sequence (DNA): TGTGCCTGGAGGACAGAGAACACTGAAGCTTTCTTT. The rearrangement uses TRBV30 and TRBJ1-1, with D tentatively TRBD1 (5 bases). Trimming pared 3 bases from V and 1 base from J, leaving 6 bases between. CDR3 length equals 12 residues. Germline V gene data show CDR1 as GTSNPN and CDR2 as SVGIG (reference sequence).

The chain has TRBV27 and TRBJ2-1, with D possibly being TRBD1 (5 bases). V was pared by 6 bases and J by 2 bases, with 11 bases between. Germline CDR1 is MNHEY and CDR2 is SMNVEV (reference sequence). The CDR3 runs to 14 residues. The CDR3: CASSQGVAYNEQFF. CDR3 sequence (DNA): TGTGCCAGCAGCCAAGGGGTAGCCTACAATGAGCAGTTCTTC.

This clonotype was recorded a few times. The chain joins TRBV7-2 to TRBJ2-7, with 10 bases fitting TRBD2. The germline V gene encodes CDR1 SGHTA and CDR2 FQGNSA. This CDR3 comprises 15 residues. With 8 bases clipped from V and 1 base from J, the junction kept 8 bases outside the gene matches. The CDR3 protein is CASSPGTSASYEQYF. The CDR3 DNA reads TGTGCCAGCTCCCCGGGGACTAGCGCTTCCTACGAGCAGTACTTC.

The V and J genes are TRBV24-1 and TRBJ2-1, with 10 positions matching TRBD1. This CDR3 is 16 amino acids long. Trimming removed 9 bases from V and 8 bases from J; junction bases left unmatched: 15. CDR1 is KGHDR and CDR2 is SFDVKD in the germline V gene. DNA for the CDR3: TGTGCCACCCAACCTGACAGGGGGCCGGTTGCGGATGAGCAGTTCTTC. This sequence encodes CATQPDRGPVADEQFF.

The chain is built from TRBV30 and TRBJ1-1, with a weak D call TRBD1 (5 bases). The CDR3 extends over 13 amino acids. In germline, CDR1 is GTSNPN, CDR2 SVGIG (reference sequence). With 5 bases removed from V and 2 bases from J, the gap between germline ends came to 12 bases. This CDR3 reads CAWRATGNTEAFF. Written as DNA, the CDR3 is TGTGCCTGGCGAGCTACAGGAAACACTGAAGCTTTCTTT.

CDR3 coding DNA: TGTGGGGGGAAAGGCTCCTACGAGCAGTACTTC. Its protein is CGGKGSYEQYF. The chain has TRBV30 and TRBJ2-7; D possibly matches TRBD1 or TRBD2 (5 bases each). CDR1 is GTSNPN, CDR2 SVGIG, per germline (reference sequence). The CDR3 extends over 11 amino acids.

The gene calls are TRBV30 and TRBJ2-1; TRBD2 aligns across 11 bases. Trimming at V came to 2 bases and at J to 0 bases, leaving 15 bases not matched to a gene. The CDR3 spans 20 residues. Germline assignment: CDR1 GTSNPN and CDR2 SVGIG (reference sequence). In nucleotides, the CDR3 is TGTGCCTGGAGTCCTCTAGGGGCGGGACTAGCGGTCAGCTCCTACAATGAGCAGTTCTTC. It codes for CAWSPLGAGLAVSSYNEQFF.

The chain recombines TRBV14 with TRBJ1-1; the D gene is possibly TRBD1 (6 bases). Trimming pared 4 bases from V and 1 base from J, leaving 13 bases between. Germline V gene data show CDR1 as SGHDN and CDR2 as FVKESK. The CDR3 is 15 amino acids. The CDR3 DNA sequence: TGTGCCAGCAGCCCTACAGGGAAAGGGAACACTGAAGCTTTCTTT. Its protein product is CASSPTGKGNTEAFF.

The V and J genes are TRBV29-1 and TRBJ2-1, with 9 bases aligning to TRBD1. Germline V gene data show CDR1 as SQVTM and CDR2 as ANQGSEA. The V and J ends lost 6 bases and 0 bases, in that order; junction bases with no gene match: 12. The CDR3 contains 17 residues. CDR3 coding DNA: TGCAGCGTGGACAGGGGTTTGGGGAGGGCCTCCTACAATGAGCAGTTCTTC. Amino acid sequence: CSVDRGLGRASYNEQFF.

The J gene is TRBJ1-1, the V gene TRBV4-3; no definite D call. The V gene's germline CDR1 is LGHNA and CDR2 YSLEER. The CDR3 has 13 residues. V dropped 4 bases and J dropped 4 bases, with 10 bases sitting between them. CDR3 sequence reads: CASSRGAGTEAFF. CDR3 in DNA: TGCGCCAGCAGCCGGGGAGCAGGCACTGAAGCTTTCTTT.

This chain uses TRBV29-1 with TRBJ2-3; D is perhaps TRBD2 (5 bases). This CDR3 is built from 13 residues. Germline CDR1 SQVTM, CDR2 ANQGSEA. The germline V and J ends were trimmed by 3 bases and 4 bases, with 11 bases remaining between them. The CDR3 sequence: CSVDSRVADTQYF. The CDR3 bases are TGCAGCGTTGACTCGCGGGTGGCAGATACGCAGTATTTT.

This clonotype was seen only once. The gene calls are TRBV6-5 and TRBJ1-4; a weak D match, TRBD1 (5 bases). Trimming took off 1 base at V and 7 bases at J, with 10 bases between the two ends. Germline assignment: CDR1 MNHEY and CDR2 SVGAGI. The CDR3 has 14 residues. The CDR3 spells CASSYFQGGEKLFF. DNA of the CDR3: TGTGCCAGCAGTTACTTTCAGGGCGGTGAAAAACTGTTTTTT.

The rearrangement joins TRBV28 to TRBJ2-7; weak D call: TRBD1 (6 bases). The CDR3 loop spans 15 amino acids. Trimming took 3 bases from V and 6 from J, leaving 18 bases between them. Germline CDR1 and CDR2: MDHEN and SYDVKM. The CDR3 sequence: CASSFLDSPLSEQYF. CDR3 nucleotide sequence: TGTGCCAGCAGTTTCTTGGACAGCCCGTTAAGCGAGCAGTACTTC.

The chain joins TRBV30 to TRBJ2-2, with 8 bases fitting TRBD2. The CDR3 runs to 14 residues. The ends lost 2 bases at V and 7 bases at J; junction bases unmatched: 6. Germline CDR1 and CDR2: GTSNPN and SVGIG (reference sequence). For the CDR3, the DNA is TGTGCCTGGAGTTTGACTAGCGCAATCGGGGAGCTGTTTTTT. This gives the protein CAWSLTSAIGELFF.

This clonotype has more than one count but fewer than ten. CDR3 coding DNA: TGTGCCAGCAGTGAAGGGATGAACACTGAAGCTTTCTTT. Amino acid sequence: CASSEGMNTEAFF. The rearrangement joins TRBV6-1 to TRBJ1-1, with D unresolved. V lost 1 base to trimming and J lost 0 bases, with 3 bases between them. Germline V gene lookup returns CDR1 MNHNS and CDR2 SASEGT. The CDR3 has 13 residues.

The genes are TRBV6-2 or TRBV6-3 and TRBJ2-5; no clear D gene. Germline CDR1 reads MNHEY; CDR2 reads SVGEGT. This CDR3 is built from 14 residues. Trimming pared 2 bases from V and 7 bases from J, leaving 14 bases between. CDR3 residues: CASSYPGLEATQYF. DNA for the CDR3: TGTGCCAGCAGTTACCCCGGTCTAGAGGCGACCCAGTACTTC.

The rearrangement uses TRBV7-8 and TRBJ1-1; D not certain. The CDR3 loop spans 17 amino acids. V was trimmed by 5 bases and J by 1 base, leaving 20 bases between them. In germline, CDR1 is SGHVS, CDR2 FQNEAQ. The CDR3 region has the DNA TGTGCCAGCAGCCTCACCGATACGAACGGAGGGAACACTGAAGCTTTCTTT. It encodes CASSLTDTNGGNTEAFF.

The gene calls are TRBV6-1 and TRBJ2-4; D tentatively fits TRBD1 or TRBD2 (5 bases each). V was shortened by 10 bases and J by 1 base, with 26 bases between the two germline ends. This CDR3 region has 18 residues. Germline V CDR1 and CDR2: MNHNS, SASEGT. This CDR3 is CATGARLRGLGAKNIQYF. CDR3 DNA sequence: TGTGCCACCGGAGCGAGACTAAGGGGCCTCGGGGCCAAAAACATTCAGTACTTC.